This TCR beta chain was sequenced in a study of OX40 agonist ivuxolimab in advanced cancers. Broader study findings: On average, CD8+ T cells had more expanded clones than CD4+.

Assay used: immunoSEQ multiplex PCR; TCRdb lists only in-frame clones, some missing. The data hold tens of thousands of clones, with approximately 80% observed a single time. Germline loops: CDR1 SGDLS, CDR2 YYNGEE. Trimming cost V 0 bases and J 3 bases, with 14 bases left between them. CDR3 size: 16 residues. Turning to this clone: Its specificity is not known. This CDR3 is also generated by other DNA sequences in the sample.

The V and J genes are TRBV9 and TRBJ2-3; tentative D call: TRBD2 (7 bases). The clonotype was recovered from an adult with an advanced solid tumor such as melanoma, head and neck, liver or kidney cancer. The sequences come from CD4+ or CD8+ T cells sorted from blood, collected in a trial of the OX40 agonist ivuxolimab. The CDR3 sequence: CASSVAGGGLTDTQYF. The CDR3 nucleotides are TGTGCCAGCAGCGTAGCTGGGGGGGGCTTGACAGATACGCAGTATTTT.